This T cell receptor (beta chain) was identified in a study of T cells in Graves' hyperthyroidism and ophthalmopathy. Whole-study context: At initial diagnosis, before any treatment had begun, peripheral blood was obtained. Study-level findings and limits: Ophthalmopathy was predicted by the model a median of approximately 6 months ahead of onset.

TCR beta CDR3 regions were amplified from RNA. HTBI primers drove first-round RT-PCR of the TCR CDR3. MiXCR, run by TCRdb on the multiplex PCR reads, gives a single entry per CDR3 protein. The data hold around 210,000 distinct CDR3 sequences, with roughly a sixth observed a single time. The CDR3 contains 14 residues. V lost 6 bases and J lost 1, with 12 bases in between. CDR1 and CDR2 from the germline V gene are LNHDA and SQIVND (reference sequence). For this clonotype: Its antigen is undetermined.

The rearrangement links TRBV19 to TRBJ2-5; D is unresolved. The clonotype originates from a woman between 45 and 60 years old with Graves' hyperthyroidism. Sequencing was performed on blood. CDR3 protein: CASSKRIPQETQYF. In DNA form, the CDR3 reads TGTGCCAGTAGCAAAAGGATCCCCCAAGAGACCCAGTACTTC.